A selection of T cell receptor beta chains follows, all from one sample in a study of cytomegalovirus exposure and HLA in healthy donors. TCRdb's table, derived via immunoSEQ multiplex PCR, lists solely in-frame clones and lacks some. Here the sample spans 95,000 to 150,000 clones, 65% to 75% being singletons. Specimen: PBMCs. All receptors come from a man aged 35-49 years in good health and CMV-seropositive. CDR3s leave out the opening cysteine and the closing phenylalanine or tryptophan. D genes are given only for firm matches. The size of a clone is reported for some rows only, either as once, few or many, or as a class for expanded clones.

>TRBV28|TRBJ2-7|NA|TRBD2
ASSFRLAGSYEQY
>TRBV19|TRBJ2-6|once|NA
ASSVDGGFVSGANVLT
>TRBV5-4|TRBJ1-1|NA|NA
ASSRQEINTEAF
>TRBV6-5|TRBJ1-1|NA|NA
ASSYIQGEAF
>TRBV18|TRBJ2-3|NA|TRBD2
ASSPPAGETTDTQY
>TRBV10-3|TRBJ1-1|few|NA
AISERTDFEAF
>TRBV7-8|TRBJ2-1|NA|NA
ASSLLRSSYNEQF
>TRBV29-1|TRBJ2-5|NA|NA
SVLGGTQY
>TRBV12-5|TRBJ2-5|NA|TRBD2
ASGSGTSGGQETQY
>TRBV10-3|TRBJ2-7|NA|TRBD1
ASNSPPQGEVYEQY
>TRBV30|TRBJ1-3|NA|NA
AWSLGNSGNTIY
>TRBV28|TRBJ2-1|NA|NA
ASRKYGTRVSSYNEQF
>TRBV4-1|TRBJ2-2|NA|TRBD2
ASSQGGGGTNTGELF
>TRBV9|TRBJ2-3|NA|TRBD2
ASGWTSGRAADTQY
>TRBV9|TRBJ2-3|NA|TRBD2
ASSVAFRQVARAGTHTDTQY
>TRBV7-2|TRBJ1-4|NA|NA
ASRYSNEKLF
>TRBV25-1|TRBJ2-5|NA|NA
ASSEGGQETQY
>TRBV7-2|TRBJ1-3|NA|NA
ASSSSGGSGNTIY
>TRBV9|TRBJ1-2|NA|TRBD1
ASSVVEGAGGYT
>TRBV10-3|TRBJ1-1|NA|NA
AIRRGGASTEAF
>TRBV13|TRBJ2-7|NA|NA
ASSPSSYEQY
>TRBV28|TRBJ2-5|NA|TRBD2
ASRLAGGETQY
>TRBV11-2|TRBJ2-1|NA|TRBD2
ASSLVPAGGLGNEQF
>TRBV6-6|TRBJ1-4|NA|TRBD1
ASSPGDSNEKLF
>TRBV7-8|TRBJ2-1|few|NA
ASSSKFFQGGTDNEQF
>TRBV2|TRBJ1-5|NA|TRBD1
ASSEGQGGQPQH
>TRBV2|TRBJ1-1|NA|NA
ASSHRNTEAF
>TRBV6-5|TRBJ1-2|NA|TRBD1
ASREDRVYGYT
>TRBV21-1|TRBJ1-4|few|NA
ASSKTPDEKLF
>TRBV6-1|TRBJ2-5|NA|NA
ATPGKGAETQY
>TRBV19|TRBJ1-1|NA|NA
ASSIQGMRTEAF
>TRBV5-6|TRBJ2-3|NA|TRBD1
ASSPGQTTDTQY
>TRBV7-2|TRBJ2-2|NA|NA
ASSFGRGPNTGELF
>TRBV18|TRBJ2-1|few|NA
ASSPQGNYNEQF
>TRBV11-3|TRBJ2-2|NA|TRBD2
ASSLEGTRGTGELF
>TRBV19|TRBJ2-7|few|TRBD2
ASSIQLAGVEQY
>TRBV6-1|TRBJ2-1|NA|NA
ASSGGARGVGEQF
>TRBV6-1|TRBJ1-2|NA|TRBD1
ASRWTGEDGYT
>TRBV7-9|TRBJ1-5|once|TRBD1
ASSFGQGKQPQH
>TRBV6-5|TRBJ2-2|few|TRBD1
ASSYDRGGPGELF
>TRBV9|TRBJ2-3|NA|NA
ASSVGGGAADTQY
>TRBV5-5|TRBJ2-3|NA|TRBD2
ASSFTLAAASWADTQY
>TRBV7-8|TRBJ2-7|NA|TRBD1
ASSLLGQIKSEQY
>TRBV30|TRBJ1-1|few|NA
AWRAPGSNTEAF
>TRBV7-3|TRBJ2-1|NA|TRBD2
ASSAGLGNEQF
>TRBV15|TRBJ1-4|NA|TRBD1
ATSRGTGDEKLF
>TRBV7-9|TRBJ1-5|once|NA
ASSFSDIYSNQPQH
>TRBV5-5|TRBJ1-6|many|NA
ASSLSSGNNSPLH
>TRBV15|TRBJ1-2|NA|NA
ATSREFRTDPYGYT
>TRBV11-2|TRBJ2-1|NA|NA
ASSKTLDYNEQF
>TRBV30|TRBJ1-1|NA|NA
ASVPQAGLETEAF
>TRBV30|TRBJ2-2|NA|TRBD2
AWRLAGGPGELF
>TRBV5-4|TRBJ2-2|NA|NA
ASSLARFANTGELF
>TRBV7-7|TRBJ2-7|NA|NA
ASSRDSLTEQY